These 14 T cell receptor beta chains originate from one sample sequenced in a study of resident and recirculating memory T cells in vitiligo. Clones were read by immunoSEQ multiplex PCR, and TCRdb kept only the in-frame ones, dropping some. The repertoire holds tens of thousands of clones, just over 90% seen once, with 4% to 5.5% in the top ten. Sample: blood. The source of these receptors is a male donor with vitiligo.

The gene calls are TRBV18 and TRBJ2-7; TRBD1 matches at 12 bases. The length of the CDR3 is 15 residues. V shed 3 bases and J 6 bases; nucleotides not matched to a gene: 6. Germline V gene data show CDR1 as KGHSH and CDR2 as LQKENI. Written as DNA, the CDR3 is TGTGCCAGCTCACCTAGGGACAGGGGGCGTGGCGAGCAGTACTTC. Translated, it gives CASSPRDRGRGEQYF.

V is TRBV5-6 and J is TRBJ2-7; 8 nucleotides align to TRBD2. The CDR3 runs 12 residues. J was trimmed by 3 bases and V by 7 bases; bases with no gene match: 3. Germline CDR1 and CDR2: SGHDT and YYEEEE. This chain's CDR3 is CASDREGYEQYF. CDR3 DNA sequence: TGTGCCAGCGACCGGGAGGGCTACGAGCAGTACTTC.

The table lists this clone with a count of one. V usage is TRBV5-1 and J usage is TRBJ1-2, with D tentatively TRBD1 (5 bases). Germline CDR1 reads SGHRS; CDR2 reads YFSETQ. V dropped 5 bases and J dropped 0 bases, with 8 bases sitting between them. The CDR3 extends over 13 amino acids. CDR3 residues: CASSSTANYGYTF. In DNA, the CDR3 is TGCGCCAGCAGTTCGACAGCTAACTATGGCTACACCTTC.

There are a few counts of this clone. This chain links TRBV28 with TRBJ1-2; possible D gene TRBD1, 6 bases. The V end was cut by 6 bases, the J end by 8 bases, with 19 bases between. Germline assignment: CDR1 MDHEN and CDR2 SYDVKM. The CDR3 is 14 amino acids. CDR3 DNA: TGTGCCAGCAGCACCCCCACAGGGATGGGGGGCTACACCTTC. As protein: CASSTPTGMGGYTF.

V usage is TRBV5-5 and J usage is TRBJ1-1, with D uncertain. V was clipped by 3 bases and J by 0 bases, with 6 bases between them. This CDR3 region has 13 residues. In germline, CDR1 is SGHKS, CDR2 YYEKEE (reference sequence). The chain's CDR3 is CASSYDMNTEAFF. CDR3 nucleotides: TGTGCCAGCAGCTACGACATGAACACTGAAGCTTTCTTT.

The rearrangement links TRBV18 to TRBJ2-3, with a tentative D call TRBD2 (6 bases). The germline V gene encodes CDR1 KGHSH and CDR2 LQKENI. The CDR3 covers 14 residues. V gave up 1 base and J gave up 2 bases, with 7 bases separating them. The CDR3 sequence: CASSPRRDTDTQYF. The CDR3 nucleotides are TGTGCCAGCTCACCACGGAGGGACACAGATACGCAGTATTTT.

J is TRBJ1-6 and V is TRBV2; no clear D. Deletions cut 2 bases from V and 10 bases from J, with 9 bases between. The CDR3 consists of 13 residues. Looked up from germline, CDR1 is SNHLY and CDR2 is FYNNEI. CDR3 bases: TGTGCCAGCAGTGAAACTCTGCGATCACCCCTCCACTTT. Translation gives CASSETLRSPLHF.

The chain has TRBV18 and TRBJ2-7; 9 bases match TRBD1. The CDR3 is made up of 16 amino acids. V shed 6 bases, J shed 0 bases, and the junction held 9 bases outside the gene matches. Germline-derived CDR1 and CDR2 are KGHSH and LQKENI. The CDR3 bases are TGTGCCAGCTCCCTGGCGAGGACAGGGGACTCCTACGAGCAGTACTTC. The encoded protein is CASSLARTGDSYEQYF.

This rearrangement joins TRBV5-1 to TRBJ2-5, with no clear D. Germline assignment: CDR1 SGHRS and CDR2 YFSETQ. Trimming removed 4 bases at V and 1 base at J, with 11 bases between. The CDR3 is made up of 14 amino acids. The CDR3 loop is CASSPTDLQETQYF. The CDR3 region has the DNA TGCGCCAGCAGCCCCACAGACCTCCAAGAGACCCAGTACTTC.

In its sample, this clone was seen a few times. This chain uses TRBV5-5 with TRBJ1-4; the match to TRBD1 covers 7 bases. The junction had 16 bases not matched to a gene; V was cut back by 6 bases and J by 8 bases. Per the germline V gene, CDR1 is SGHKS and CDR2 is YYEKEE (reference sequence). The CDR3 contains 16 residues. CDR3 nucleotide sequence: TGTGCCAGCACCACTGCCCCGGGACAGCGAGGGGAAAAACTGTTTTTT. Amino acids: CASTTAPGQRGEKLFF.

The chain is built from TRBV18 and TRBJ1-1, with TRBD1 matching 8 bases. CDR1 and CDR2 (germline): KGHSH, LQKENI. J was trimmed by 5 bases and V by 8 bases; bases with no gene match: 7. This CDR3 has 13 residues. CDR3 sequence: CASLGQGMTEAFF. CDR3 sequence (DNA): TGTGCCAGCCTAGGACAGGGAATGACTGAAGCTTTCTTT.

This sequence joins TRBV4-2 and TRBJ1-2; tentative D call: TRBD1 (5 bases). V gave up 0 bases and J gave up 2 bases, with 7 bases separating them. There are 14 residues in the CDR3. Germline CDR1 is LGHNA and CDR2 is YNFKEQ. CDR3 residues: CASSQDSGNYGYTF. DNA of the CDR3: TGTGCCAGCAGCCAAGACTCAGGGAACTATGGCTACACCTTC.

The chain recombines TRBV2 with TRBJ1-5, with D maybe TRBD1 (6 bases). The V gene lost 6 bases and the J gene lost 7 bases, with 13 bases spanning the gap. This CDR3 is 13 amino acids long. CDR1 is SNHLY, CDR2 FYNNEI, per germline. The CDR3, as DNA: TGTGCCAGCAGCGCGACAGGAAAACAGCCCCAGCATTTT. It is translated as CASSATGKQPQHF.

The rearrangement joins TRBV11-2 to TRBJ2-7; D possibly corresponds to TRBD2 (5 bases). The V and J ends lost 1 base and 4 bases respectively, with 14 bases between them. CDR3 length: 15 amino acids. The germline V gene has CDR1 SGHAT and CDR2 FQNNGV. The DNA of the CDR3 is TGTGCCAGCAGCTTAGGTACGGGAAGCCCTTACGAGCAGTACTTC. It encodes CASSLGTGSPYEQYF. Full variable domain (missing parts from reference TRBV11-2 and TRBJ2-7): EAGVAQSPRYKIIEKRQSVAFWCNPISGHATLYWYQQILGQGPKLLIQFQNNGVVDDSQLPKDRFSAERLKGVDSTLKIQPAKLEDSAVYLCASSLGTGSPYEQYFGPGTRLTVT.